This T cell receptor (beta chain) originates from a study of blood T cells in healthy people across ages. Across the whole study: T cells yielded about one barcoded beta molecule per two cells through template switching.

Regarding this clonotype: The antigen is unknown.

For the second PCR, which ran for 7 to 11 cycles, a sample-barcoded 5' primer and a J-beta primer mix were used. TCRdb redid the calling of the 5' RACE reads with MiXCR, one entry per CDR3 protein. The data show hundreds of thousands of distinct CDR3 sequences, with 58% seen just once and approximately 37% held by the top ten. This CDR3 region has 11 residues. Germline CDR1 reads SQVTM; CDR2 reads ANQGSEA. Trimming removed 6 bases from V and 5 bases from J, with 11 bases in between. Study-level findings and limits: There were more naive CD4+ cells and higher diversity in long-lived donors than in aged donors.

The clonotype comes from a man aged 55 to 70 in good health. The sample was blood. The genes are TRBV29-1 and TRBJ2-7; D possibly corresponds to TRBD2 (5 bases). The CDR3 protein is CSVTDYNEQYF. In nucleotides, the CDR3 is TGCAGCGTAACCGACTATAACGAGCAGTACTTC.